This record looks at one TCR beta chain sequence and its context. The antigen is undetermined. Unique molecular identifiers were carried by the TCR beta cDNA libraries. Each batch of about 0.9 to 10 million T cells produced a few hundred thousand cDNA molecules. One entry per CDR3 protein, called by TCRdb with MiXCR from the PCR reads. The table includes some 500,000 distinct CDR3 sequences, around 40% detected once. The sample is drawn from a study of post-analysis software for immune sequencing data. Across the study: Relapsing-remitting, secondary progressive and progressive-relapsing forms of multiple sclerosis all featured among disease courses. Study-level results: Compared with controls, patients showed significantly lower normalized Chao1 diversity. The F measure placed samples prepared in the same batch into strongly shared clusters. Controls had lower frequencies than patients of roughly five TRBV segments, which included TRBV5-6, TRBV5-1 and TRBV20-1.

This CDR3 has 15 residues. The germline V gene has CDR1 KGHSH and CDR2 LQKENI. The trim removed 4 bases at V and 8 bases at J, leaving 11 bases unmatched. Material: blood. This chain connects TRBV18 to TRBJ2-3; 8 positions match TRBD1. The TCR was taken from a girl under 18 with multiple sclerosis. This CDR3 is CASSQPGQVKGTQYF. CDR3 nucleotide sequence: TGTGCCAGCTCACAACCGGGACAGGTAAAGGGTACGCAGTATTTT.